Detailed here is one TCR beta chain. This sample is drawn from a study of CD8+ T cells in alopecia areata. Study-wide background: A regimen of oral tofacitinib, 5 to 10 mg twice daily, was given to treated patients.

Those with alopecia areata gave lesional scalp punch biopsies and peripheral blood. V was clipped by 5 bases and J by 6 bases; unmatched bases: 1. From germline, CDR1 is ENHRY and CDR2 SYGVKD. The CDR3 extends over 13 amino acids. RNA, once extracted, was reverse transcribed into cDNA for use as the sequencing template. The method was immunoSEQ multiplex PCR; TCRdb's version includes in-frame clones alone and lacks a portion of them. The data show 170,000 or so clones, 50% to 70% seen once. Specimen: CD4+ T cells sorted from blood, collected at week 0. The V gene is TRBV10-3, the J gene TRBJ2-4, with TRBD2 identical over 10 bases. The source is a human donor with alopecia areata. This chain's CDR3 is CAISLAGGNIQYF. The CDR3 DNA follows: TGTGCCATCAGTTTAGCGGGGGGAAACATTCAGTACTTC.